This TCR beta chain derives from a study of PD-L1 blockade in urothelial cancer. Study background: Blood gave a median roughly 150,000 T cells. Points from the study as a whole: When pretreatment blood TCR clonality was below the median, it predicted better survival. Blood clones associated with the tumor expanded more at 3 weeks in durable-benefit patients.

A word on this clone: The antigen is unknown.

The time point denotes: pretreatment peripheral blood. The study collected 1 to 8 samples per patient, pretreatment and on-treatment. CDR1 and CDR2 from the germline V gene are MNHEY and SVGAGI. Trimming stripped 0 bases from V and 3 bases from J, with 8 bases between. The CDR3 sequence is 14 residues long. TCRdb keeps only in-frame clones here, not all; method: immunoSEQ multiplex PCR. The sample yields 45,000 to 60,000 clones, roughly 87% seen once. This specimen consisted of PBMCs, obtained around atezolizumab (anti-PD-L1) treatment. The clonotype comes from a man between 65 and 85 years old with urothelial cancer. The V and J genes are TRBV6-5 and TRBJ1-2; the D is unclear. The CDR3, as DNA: TGTGCCAGCAGTTACTCTGAGGGTTACTATGGCTACACCTTC. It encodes CASSYSEGYYGYTF.